The next 6 T cell receptor beta chains were all read from a single sample in a study of vaccination effects on CD4 cells after COVID-19. These receptors have no identified antigens. TCRdb's copy holds only in-frame clones and misses some; the assay was immunoSEQ multiplex PCR. The data hold 50,000 to 65,000 clones, with over 80% observed a single time. Using viral peptide pools, the ViraFEST assay grew out antigen-specific CD4+ T cells prior to sequencing. Once cultured for approximately ten days, the cells underwent separation to obtain CD4+ T cells. This material consisted of CD4+ T cells from PBMCs cultured with HCoV-229E spike peptides, taken before COVID-19 vaccination. Receptor source: a human donor who received a COVID-19 vaccine.

This clone has only one observation. This sequence joins TRBV19 and TRBJ1-2; a weak D match, TRBD1 (6 bases). Germline V gene sequence: CDR1 LNHDA, CDR2 SQIVND (reference sequence). V was shortened by 6 bases and J by 10 bases, with 18 bases between the two germline ends. This CDR3 has 13 residues. CDR3 DNA: TGTGCCAGTAGGACAGGCGTCTACGGGGCCTACACCTTC. It specifies CASRTGVYGAYTF.

The rearrangement joins TRBV28 to TRBJ1-4, with TRBD1 as a possible D gene (6 bases). Germline CDR1 is MDHEN and CDR2 is SYDVKM. V lost 5 bases to trimming and J lost 8 bases, with 15 bases between them. This CDR3 contains 14 residues. The CDR3 here is CASSPWGAREKLFF. The CDR3 region has the DNA TGTGCCAGCAGTCCATGGGGGGCGCGGGAAAAACTGTTTTTT.

This chain links TRBV5-1 with TRBJ2-3, with unresolved D. Germline-derived CDR1 and CDR2 are SGHRS and YFSETQ. The V end lost 2 bases, the J end lost 4 bases, and 11 bases lay between the germline ends. The CDR3 is made up of 14 amino acids. This CDR3 reads CASSFLGTPDTQYF. CDR3 DNA sequence: TGCGCCAGCAGCTTTCTGGGAACCCCAGATACGCAGTATTTT.

The genes are TRBV6-5 and TRBJ2-2; D is uncertain. Germline assignment: CDR1 MNHEY and CDR2 SVGAGI. This CDR3 contains 15 residues. Trimming pared 0 bases from V and 4 bases from J, leaving 9 bases between. The CDR3 loop reads CASSYSNRLTGELFF. CDR3 DNA sequence: TGTGCCAGCAGTTACTCGAACAGACTCACCGGGGAGCTGTTTTTT.

This rearrangement joins TRBV18 to TRBJ2-1; D may be TRBD2 (7 bases). The V and J ends lost 1 base and 2 bases respectively, with 12 bases between them. This CDR3 spans 16 amino acids. Germline CDR1 reads KGHSH; CDR2 reads LQKENI. For the CDR3, the DNA is TGTGCCAGCTCACCACAGGGGGGGGTTGCCTACAATGAGCAGTTCTTC. It encodes CASSPQGGVAYNEQFF.

The CDR3 spells CASSPRTMNTEAFF. The CDR3 coding sequence is TGTGCCAGCTCACCACGGACTATGAACACTGAAGCTTTCTTT. The chain carries TRBV18 and TRBJ1-1, with D unclear. CDR1 is KGHSH and CDR2 is LQKENI in the germline V gene. V was clipped by 1 base and J by 0 bases, with 6 bases between them. The CDR3 spans 14 residues.